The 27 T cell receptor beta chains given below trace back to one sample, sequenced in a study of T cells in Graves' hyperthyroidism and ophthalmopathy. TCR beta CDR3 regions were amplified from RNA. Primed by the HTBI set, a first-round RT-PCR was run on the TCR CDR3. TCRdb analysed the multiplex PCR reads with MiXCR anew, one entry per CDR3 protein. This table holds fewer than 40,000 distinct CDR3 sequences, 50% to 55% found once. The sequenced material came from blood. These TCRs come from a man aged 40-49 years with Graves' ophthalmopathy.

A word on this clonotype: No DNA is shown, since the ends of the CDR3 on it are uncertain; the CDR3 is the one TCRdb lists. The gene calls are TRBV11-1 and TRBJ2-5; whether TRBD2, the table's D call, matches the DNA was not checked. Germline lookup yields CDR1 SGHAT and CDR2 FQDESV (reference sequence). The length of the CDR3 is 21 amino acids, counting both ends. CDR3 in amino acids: CASSLVKDSGNTIYFGETQYF.

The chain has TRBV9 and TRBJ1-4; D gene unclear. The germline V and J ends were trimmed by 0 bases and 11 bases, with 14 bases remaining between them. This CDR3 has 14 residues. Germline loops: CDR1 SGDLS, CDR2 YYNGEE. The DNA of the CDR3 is TGTGCCAGCAGCGTAGAATACGGGAGGGCCAAACTGTTTTTT. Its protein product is CASSVEYGRAKLFF. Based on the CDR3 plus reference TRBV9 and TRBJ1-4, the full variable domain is DSGVTQTPKHLITATGQRVTLRCSPRSGDLSVYWYQQSLDQGLQFLIQYYNGEERAKGNILERFSAQQFPDLHSELNLSSLELGDSALYFCASSVEYGRAKLFFGSGTQLSVL.

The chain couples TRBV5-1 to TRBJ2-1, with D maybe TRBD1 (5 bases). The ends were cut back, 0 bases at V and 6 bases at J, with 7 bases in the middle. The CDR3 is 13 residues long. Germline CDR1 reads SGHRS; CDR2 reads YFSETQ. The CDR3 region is CASSLEQANEQFF. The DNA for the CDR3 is TGCGCCAGCAGCTTGGAACAGGCCAATGAGCAGTTCTTC.

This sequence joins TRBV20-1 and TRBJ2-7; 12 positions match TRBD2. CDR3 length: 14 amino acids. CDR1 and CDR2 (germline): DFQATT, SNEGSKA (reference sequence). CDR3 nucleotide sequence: TGCAGCCAACTAGCGGGAGGTGCACCCTACGAGCAGTACTTC. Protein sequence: CSQLAGGAPYEQYF.

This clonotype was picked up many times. The CDR3 DNA reads TGTGCCAGCAGTTTGAGGAATGAGCAGTTCTTC. Translating it yields CASSLRNEQFF. The chain joins TRBV12-3 or TRBV12-4 to TRBJ2-1; D is unclear. The CDR3 consists of 11 residues. V lost 3 bases and J lost 7, with 4 bases in between.

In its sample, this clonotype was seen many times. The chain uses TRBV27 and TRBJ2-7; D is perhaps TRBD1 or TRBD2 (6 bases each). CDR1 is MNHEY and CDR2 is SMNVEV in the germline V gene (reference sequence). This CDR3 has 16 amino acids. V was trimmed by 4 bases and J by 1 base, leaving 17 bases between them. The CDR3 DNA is TGTGCCAGCAGTTACTCGGGGGCTGGGGTATCCTACGAGCAGTACTTC. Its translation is CASSYSGAGVSYEQYF.

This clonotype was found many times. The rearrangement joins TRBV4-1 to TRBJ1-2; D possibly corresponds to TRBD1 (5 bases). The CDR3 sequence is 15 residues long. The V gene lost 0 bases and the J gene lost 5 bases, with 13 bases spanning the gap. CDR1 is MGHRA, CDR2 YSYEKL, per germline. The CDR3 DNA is TGCGCCAGCAGCCAAGATCCCGGGGGTACTTATGGCTACACCTTC. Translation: CASSQDPGGTYGYTF.

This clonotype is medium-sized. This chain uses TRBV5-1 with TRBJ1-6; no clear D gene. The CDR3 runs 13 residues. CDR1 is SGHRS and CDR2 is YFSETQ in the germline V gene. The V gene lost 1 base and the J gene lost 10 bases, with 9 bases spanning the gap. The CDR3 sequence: CASSLRESSPLHF. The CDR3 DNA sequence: TGCGCCAGCAGCTTGAGGGAGTCGTCACCCCTCCACTTT.

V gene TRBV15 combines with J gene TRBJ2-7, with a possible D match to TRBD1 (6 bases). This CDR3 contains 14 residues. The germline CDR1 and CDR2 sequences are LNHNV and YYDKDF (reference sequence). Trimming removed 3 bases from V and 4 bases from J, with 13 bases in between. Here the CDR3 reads CATSSGRDTYEQYF. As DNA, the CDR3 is TGTGCCACCAGCAGCGGACGGGACACGTACGAGCAGTACTTC.

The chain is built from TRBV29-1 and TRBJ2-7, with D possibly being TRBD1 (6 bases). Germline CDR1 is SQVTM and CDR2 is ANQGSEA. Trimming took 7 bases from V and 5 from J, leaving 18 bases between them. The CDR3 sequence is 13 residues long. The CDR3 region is CSAEETGTNEQYF. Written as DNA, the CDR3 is TGCAGCGCGGAAGAAACAGGGACAAACGAGCAGTACTTC.

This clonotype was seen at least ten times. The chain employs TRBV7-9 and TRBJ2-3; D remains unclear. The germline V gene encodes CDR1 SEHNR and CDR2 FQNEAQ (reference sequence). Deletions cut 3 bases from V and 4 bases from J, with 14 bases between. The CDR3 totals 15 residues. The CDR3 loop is CASSFPLIQADTQYF. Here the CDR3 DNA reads TGTGCCAGCAGCTTCCCGTTGATACAAGCAGATACGCAGTATTTT.

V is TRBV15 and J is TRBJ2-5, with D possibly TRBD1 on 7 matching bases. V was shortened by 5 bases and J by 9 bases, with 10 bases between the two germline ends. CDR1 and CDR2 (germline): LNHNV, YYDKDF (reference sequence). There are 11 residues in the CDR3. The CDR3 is CATSGGTAQYF. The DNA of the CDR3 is TGTGCCACCAGCGGGGGGACAGCCCAGTACTTC. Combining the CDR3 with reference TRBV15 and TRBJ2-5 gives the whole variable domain DAMVIQNPRYQVTQFGKPVTLSCSQTLNHNVMYWYQQKSSQAPKLLFHYYDKDFNNEADTPDNFQSRRPNTSFCFLDIRSPGLGDTAMYLCATSGGTAQYFGPGTRLLVL.

The CDR3 sequence: CAKVEGPEQFF. CDR3 DNA sequence: TGTGCTAAAGTAGAGGGGCCTGAGCAGTTCTTC. The V gene is TRBV7-7, the J gene TRBJ2-1; possibly TRBD1 or TRBD2 for D (5 bases each). There are 11 residues in the CDR3. Germline V CDR1 and CDR2: SSHAT, FNYEAQ (reference sequence).

Here the CDR3 DNA reads TGCAGTGCCATGTCGGCCGAGAACTATGGCTACACCTTC. This translates into CSAMSAENYGYTF. The J gene is TRBJ1-2, the V gene TRBV20-1; no firm D call. The CDR3 is 13 amino acids. The V end was cut by 6 bases, the J end by 2 bases, with 13 bases between. Germline CDR1 is DFQATT and CDR2 is SNEGSKA (reference sequence).

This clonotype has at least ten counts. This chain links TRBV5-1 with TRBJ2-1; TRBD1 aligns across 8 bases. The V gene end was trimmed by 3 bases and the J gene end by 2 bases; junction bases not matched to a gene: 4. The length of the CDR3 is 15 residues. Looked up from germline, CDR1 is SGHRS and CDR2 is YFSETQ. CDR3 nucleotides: TGCGCCAGCAGCTCCGACAGGGGTCCCTACAATGAGCAGTTCTTC. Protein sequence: CASSSDRGPYNEQFF. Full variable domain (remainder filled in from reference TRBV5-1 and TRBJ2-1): KAGVTQTPRYLIKTRGQQVTLSCSPISGHRSVSWYQQTPGQGLQFLFEYFSETQRNKGNFPGRFSGRQFSNSRSEMNVSTLELGDSALYLCASSSDRGPYNEQFFGPGTRLTVL.

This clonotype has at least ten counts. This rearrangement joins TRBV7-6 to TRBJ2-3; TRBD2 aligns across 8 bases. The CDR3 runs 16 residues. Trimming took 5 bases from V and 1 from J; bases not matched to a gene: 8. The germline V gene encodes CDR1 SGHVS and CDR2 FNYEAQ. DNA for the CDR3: TGTGCCAGCAGCCCCCTGGGGCGGGGGGGCACAGATACGCAGTATTTT. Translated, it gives CASSPLGRGGTDTQYF.

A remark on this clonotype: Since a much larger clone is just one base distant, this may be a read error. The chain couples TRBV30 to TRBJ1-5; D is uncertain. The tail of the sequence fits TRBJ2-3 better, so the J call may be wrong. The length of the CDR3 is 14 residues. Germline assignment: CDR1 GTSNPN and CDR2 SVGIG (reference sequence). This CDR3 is CAWATLYSNQPQYF. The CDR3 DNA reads TGTGCCTGGGCTACACTTTATAGCAATCAGCCCCAGTATTTT.

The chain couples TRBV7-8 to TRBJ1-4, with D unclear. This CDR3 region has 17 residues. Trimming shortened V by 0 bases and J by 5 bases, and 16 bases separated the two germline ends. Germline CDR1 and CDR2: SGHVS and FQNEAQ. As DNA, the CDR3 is TGTGCCAGCAGCTTAGCGCCTAGCGGGAGAGTCAATGAAAAACTGTTTTTT. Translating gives CASSLAPSGRVNEKLFF.

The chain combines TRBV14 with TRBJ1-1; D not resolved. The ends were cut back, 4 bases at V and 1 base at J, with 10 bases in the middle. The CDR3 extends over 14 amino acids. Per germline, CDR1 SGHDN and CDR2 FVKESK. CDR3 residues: CASSPYGRNTEAFF. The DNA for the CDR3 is TGTGCCAGCAGCCCCTACGGTCGGAACACTGAAGCTTTCTTT.

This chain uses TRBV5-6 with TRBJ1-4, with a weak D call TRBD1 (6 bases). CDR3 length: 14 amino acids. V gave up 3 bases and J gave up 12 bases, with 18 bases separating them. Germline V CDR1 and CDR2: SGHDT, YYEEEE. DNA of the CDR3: TGTGCCAGCAGCTCACAGGGCTCGAGGGGGGAACTGTTTTTT. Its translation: CASSSQGSRGELFF.

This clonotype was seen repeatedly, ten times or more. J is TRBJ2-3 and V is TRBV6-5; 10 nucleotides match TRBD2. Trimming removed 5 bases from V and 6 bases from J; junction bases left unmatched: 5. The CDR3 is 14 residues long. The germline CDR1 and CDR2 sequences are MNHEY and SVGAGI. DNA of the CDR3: TGTGCCAGCAGTAATCTAGCGGGGGCTGATACGCAGTATTTT. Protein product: CASSNLAGADTQYF.

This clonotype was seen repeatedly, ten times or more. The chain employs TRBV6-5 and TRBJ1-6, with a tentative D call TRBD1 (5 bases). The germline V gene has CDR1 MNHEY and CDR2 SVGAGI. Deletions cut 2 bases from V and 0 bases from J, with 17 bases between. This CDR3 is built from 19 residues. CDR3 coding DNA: TGTGCCAGCAGTTACGGATACGGGACTCAGGCCTCCTATAATTCACCCCTCCACTTT. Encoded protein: CASSYGYGTQASYNSPLHF.

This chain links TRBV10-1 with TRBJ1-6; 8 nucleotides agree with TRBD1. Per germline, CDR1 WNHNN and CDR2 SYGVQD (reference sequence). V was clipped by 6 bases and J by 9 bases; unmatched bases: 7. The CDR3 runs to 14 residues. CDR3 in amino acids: CASSRIQGVSPLHF. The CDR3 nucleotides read TGCGCCAGCAGCCGTATACAGGGGGTTTCACCCCTCCACTTT.

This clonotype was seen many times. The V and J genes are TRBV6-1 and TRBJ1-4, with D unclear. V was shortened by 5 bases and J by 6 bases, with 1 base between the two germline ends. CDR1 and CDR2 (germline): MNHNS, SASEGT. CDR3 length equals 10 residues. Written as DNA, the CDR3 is TGTGCCAGCAGTTATGAAAAACTGTTTTTT. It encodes CASSYEKLFF.

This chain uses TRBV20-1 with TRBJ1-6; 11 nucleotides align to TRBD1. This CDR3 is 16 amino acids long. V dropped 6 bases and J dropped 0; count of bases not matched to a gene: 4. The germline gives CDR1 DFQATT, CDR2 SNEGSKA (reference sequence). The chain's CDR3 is CSAGTGGSSYNSPLHF. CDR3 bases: TGCAGTGCAGGGACAGGGGGGAGCTCCTATAATTCACCCCTCCACTTT.

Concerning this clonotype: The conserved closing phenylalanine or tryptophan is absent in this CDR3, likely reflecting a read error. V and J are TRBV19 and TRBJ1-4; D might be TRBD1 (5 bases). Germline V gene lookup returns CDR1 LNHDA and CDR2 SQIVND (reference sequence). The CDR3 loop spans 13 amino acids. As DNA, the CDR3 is TGTACCAGTACCGTCAGGGCCCATGAAAAACTGTTTTTA. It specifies CTSTVRAHEKLFL.

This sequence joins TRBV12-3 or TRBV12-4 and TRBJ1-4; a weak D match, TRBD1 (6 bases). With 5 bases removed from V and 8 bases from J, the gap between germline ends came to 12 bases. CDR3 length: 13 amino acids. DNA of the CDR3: TGTGCCAGCAGTACCCGGGACACCGAAAAACTGTTTTTT. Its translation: CASSTRDTEKLFF.